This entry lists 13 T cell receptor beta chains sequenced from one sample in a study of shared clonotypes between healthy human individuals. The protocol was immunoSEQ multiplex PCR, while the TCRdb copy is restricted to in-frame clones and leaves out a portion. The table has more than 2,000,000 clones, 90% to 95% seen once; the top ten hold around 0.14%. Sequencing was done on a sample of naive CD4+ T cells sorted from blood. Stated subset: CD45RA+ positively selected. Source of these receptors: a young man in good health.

CDR3 region: CASSPGVNYGYTF. The CDR3 bases are TGTGCCAGCAGTCCAGGGGTCAACTATGGCTACACCTTC. V is TRBV28 and J is TRBJ1-2, with D maybe TRBD1 (6 bases). Between the trimmed V and J ends, which lost 5 bases and 2 bases, there was a span of 9 bases. CDR1 and CDR2 (germline): MDHEN, SYDVKM. The CDR3 length is 13 residues.

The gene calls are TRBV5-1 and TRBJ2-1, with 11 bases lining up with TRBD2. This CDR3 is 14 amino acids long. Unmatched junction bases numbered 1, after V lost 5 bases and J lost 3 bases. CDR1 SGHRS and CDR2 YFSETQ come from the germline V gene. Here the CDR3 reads CASSTSGSYNEQFF. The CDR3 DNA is TGCGCCAGCAGTACTAGCGGGAGCTACAATGAGCAGTTCTTC.

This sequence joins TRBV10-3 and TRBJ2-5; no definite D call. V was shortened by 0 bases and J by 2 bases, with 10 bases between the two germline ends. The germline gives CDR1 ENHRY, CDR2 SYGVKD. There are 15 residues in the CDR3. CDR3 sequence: CAISESGPLQETQYF. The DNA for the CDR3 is TGTGCCATCAGTGAGTCAGGGCCGCTTCAAGAGACCCAGTACTTC.

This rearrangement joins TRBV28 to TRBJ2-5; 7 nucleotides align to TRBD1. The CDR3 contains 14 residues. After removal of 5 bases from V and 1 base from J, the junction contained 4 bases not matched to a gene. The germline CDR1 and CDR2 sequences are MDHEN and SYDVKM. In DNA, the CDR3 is TGTGCCAGCAGTCAAGCAGGGGGCCAAGAGACCCAGTACTTC. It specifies CASSQAGGQETQYF.

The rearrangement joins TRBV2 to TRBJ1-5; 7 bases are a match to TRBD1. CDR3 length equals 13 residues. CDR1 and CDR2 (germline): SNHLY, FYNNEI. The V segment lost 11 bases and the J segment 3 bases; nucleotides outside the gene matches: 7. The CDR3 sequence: CAGRQGHNQPQHF. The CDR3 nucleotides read TGTGCCGGACGACAGGGCCACAATCAGCCCCAGCATTTT.

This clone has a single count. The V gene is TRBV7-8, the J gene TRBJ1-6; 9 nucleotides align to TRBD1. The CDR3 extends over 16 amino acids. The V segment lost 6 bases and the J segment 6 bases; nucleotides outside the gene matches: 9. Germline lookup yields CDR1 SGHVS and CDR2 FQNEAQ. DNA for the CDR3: TGTGCCAGCAGGGGGGCGGGGACAGGGATTAATTCACCCCTCCACTTT. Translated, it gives CASRGAGTGINSPLHF.

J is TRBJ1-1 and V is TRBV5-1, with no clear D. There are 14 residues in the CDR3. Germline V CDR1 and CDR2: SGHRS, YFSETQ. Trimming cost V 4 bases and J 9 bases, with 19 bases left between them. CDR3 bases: TGCGCCAGCAGCCTCCATTCAGGATCCCTCCAAGCTTTCTTT. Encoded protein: CASSLHSGSLQAFF.

In nucleotides, the CDR3 is TGTGCCAGCAGACCGGCCCCGGGGCGTCGGGAGCAGTACTTC. Amino acid sequence: CASRPAPGRREQYF. The chain combines TRBV6-5 with TRBJ2-5; D possibly corresponds to TRBD2 (6 bases). V was shortened by 6 bases and J by 11 bases, with 22 bases between the two germline ends. This CDR3 is built from 14 residues. Germline loops: CDR1 MNHEY, CDR2 SVGAGI.

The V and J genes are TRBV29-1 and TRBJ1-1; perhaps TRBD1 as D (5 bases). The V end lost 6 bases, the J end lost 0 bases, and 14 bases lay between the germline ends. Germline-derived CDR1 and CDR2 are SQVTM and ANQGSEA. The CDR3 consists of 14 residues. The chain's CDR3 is CSVRRVLMNTEAFF. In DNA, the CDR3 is TGCAGCGTCCGCAGGGTACTAATGAACACTGAAGCTTTCTTT. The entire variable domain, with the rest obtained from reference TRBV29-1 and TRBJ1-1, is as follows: SAVISQKPSRDICQRGTSLTIQCQVDSQVTMMFWYRQQPGQSLTLIATANQGSEATYESGFVIDKFPISRPNLTFSTLTVSNMSPEDSSIYLCSVRRVLMNTEAFFGQGTRLTVV.

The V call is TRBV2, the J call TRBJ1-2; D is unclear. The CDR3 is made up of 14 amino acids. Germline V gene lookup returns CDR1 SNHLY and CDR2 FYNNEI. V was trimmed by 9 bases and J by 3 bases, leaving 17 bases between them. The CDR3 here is CARRFWGMDYGYTF. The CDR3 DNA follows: TGTGCCAGGAGATTTTGGGGTATGGACTATGGCTACACCTTC.

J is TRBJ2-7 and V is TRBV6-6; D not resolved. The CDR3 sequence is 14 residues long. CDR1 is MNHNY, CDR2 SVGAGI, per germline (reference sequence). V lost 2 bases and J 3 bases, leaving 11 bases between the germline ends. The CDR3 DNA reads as TGTGCCAGCAGTTACCGACTCTGGGACTACGAGCAGTACTTC. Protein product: CASSYRLWDYEQYF.

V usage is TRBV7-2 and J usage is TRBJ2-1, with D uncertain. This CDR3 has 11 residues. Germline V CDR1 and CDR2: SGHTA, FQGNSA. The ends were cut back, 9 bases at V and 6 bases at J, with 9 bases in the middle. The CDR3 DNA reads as TGTGCCAGTACTACCGCCAATGAGCAGTTCTTC. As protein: CASTTANEQFF. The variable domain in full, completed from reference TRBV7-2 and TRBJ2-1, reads GAGVSQSPSNKVTEKGKDVELRCDPISGHTALYWYRQSLGQGLEFLIYFQGNSAPDKSGLPSDRFSAERTGGSVSTLTIQRTQQEDSAVYLCASTTANEQFFGPGTRLTVL.

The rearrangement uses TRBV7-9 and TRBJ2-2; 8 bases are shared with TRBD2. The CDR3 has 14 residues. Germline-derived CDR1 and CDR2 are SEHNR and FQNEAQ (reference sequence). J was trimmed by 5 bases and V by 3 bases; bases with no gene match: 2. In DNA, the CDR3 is TGTGCCAGCAGCTTGGGACTAGAGACCGGGGAGCTGTTTTTT. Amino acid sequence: CASSLGLETGELFF.